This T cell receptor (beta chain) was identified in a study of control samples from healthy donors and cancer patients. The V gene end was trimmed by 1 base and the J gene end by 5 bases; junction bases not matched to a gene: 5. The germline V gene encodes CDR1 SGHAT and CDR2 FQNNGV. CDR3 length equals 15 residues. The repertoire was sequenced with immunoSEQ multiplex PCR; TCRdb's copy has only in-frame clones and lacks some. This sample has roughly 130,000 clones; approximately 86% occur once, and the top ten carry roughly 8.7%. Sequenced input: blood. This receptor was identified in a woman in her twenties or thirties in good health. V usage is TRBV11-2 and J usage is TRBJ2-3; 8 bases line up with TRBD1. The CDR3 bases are TGTGCCAGCAGCTTAGGGGCAGGGGGCTTAGATACGCAGTATTTT. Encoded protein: CASSLGAGGLDTQYF.